Listed here are 9 T cell receptor beta chains from one sample, sequenced in a study of blood T cell repertoires in COVID-19. Measured with immunoSEQ multiplex PCR; TCRdb has only the in-frame clones, and not every one. The profile shows about 140,000 clones, around 87% of them singletons. The specimen sequenced was peripheral blood. The receptors derive from a human donor in a cohort sampled during active COVID-19.

V gene TRBV15 combines with J gene TRBJ1-5; 7 bases line up with TRBD1. Germline lookup yields CDR1 LNHNV and CDR2 YYDKDF (reference sequence). This CDR3 has 13 residues. Trimming at V came to 0 bases and at J to 7 bases, leaving 0 bases not matched to a gene. This chain's CDR3 is CATSRDRGQPQHF. DNA for the CDR3: TGTGCCACCAGCAGAGACAGGGGGCAGCCCCAGCATTTT.

The chain combines TRBV28 with TRBJ2-1, with TRBD1 matching 9 bases. This CDR3 spans 14 amino acids. Germline CDR1 and CDR2: MDHEN and SYDVKM. V shed 5 bases and J 8 bases; nucleotides not matched to a gene: 7. Here the CDR3 reads CASSGAGTGYEQFF. DNA of the CDR3: TGTGCCAGCAGTGGGGCCGGGACAGGGTATGAGCAGTTCTTC.

The J gene is TRBJ2-1, the V gene TRBV5-1; maybe TRBD2 (6 bases). Trimming took 2 bases from V and 0 from J, leaving 9 bases between them. CDR3 size: 15 residues. CDR1 and CDR2 from the germline V gene are SGHRS and YFSETQ. CDR3 protein: CASSLVAVSYNEQFF. The DNA for the CDR3 is TGCGCCAGCAGCTTAGTAGCGGTCTCCTACAATGAGCAGTTCTTC.

V usage is TRBV7-2 and J usage is TRBJ1-5; D might be TRBD1 (5 bases). Between the trimmed V and J ends, which lost 0 bases and 0 bases, there was a span of 9 bases. The CDR3 runs to 16 residues. Germline CDR1 SGHTA, CDR2 FQGNSA. The CDR3 sequence: CASSLAGTYSNQPQHF. The CDR3 DNA reads TGTGCCAGCAGCTTAGCAGGGACTTATAGCAATCAGCCCCAGCATTTT.

The chain couples TRBV2 to TRBJ2-7, with D tentatively TRBD2 (6 bases). This CDR3 region has 13 residues. Germline V gene data show CDR1 as SNHLY and CDR2 as FYNNEI. Trimming cost V 7 bases and J 4 bases, with 14 bases left between them. The CDR3 DNA reads as TGTGCCAGCAAGAGGGGAGGTCCGTACGAGCAGTACTTC. Translating it yields CASKRGGPYEQYF.

This clone was counted a few times. The rearrangement links TRBV2 to TRBJ1-6; D may be TRBD1 (6 bases). Germline lookup yields CDR1 SNHLY and CDR2 FYNNEI. V was pared by 7 bases and J by 3 bases, with 13 bases between. There are 15 residues in the CDR3. CDR3 DNA sequence: TGTGCCAGCACTGCTAGGGGGGGCTATAATTCACCCCTCCACTTT. Translation gives CASTARGGYNSPLHF. Full variable domain (outside the CDR3, taken from reference TRBV2 and TRBJ1-6): EPEVTQTPSHQVTQMGQEVILRCVPISNHLYFYWYRQILGQKVEFLVSFYNNEISEKSEIFDDQFSVERPDGSNFTLKIRSTKLEDSAMYFCASTARGGYNSPLHFGNGTRLTVT.

The chain joins TRBV5-8 to TRBJ2-1; D is undetermined. The V end was cut by 4 bases, the J end by 0 bases, with 11 bases between. The CDR3 extends over 15 amino acids. Germline loops: CDR1 SGHTS, CDR2 YDEGEE. This CDR3 reads CASSVEQSSYNEQFF. The CDR3, as DNA: TGTGCCAGCAGCGTCGAACAGAGCTCCTACAATGAGCAGTTCTTC.

In nucleotides, the CDR3 is TGTGCCAGCAGCTTTATGGAGGCGGTCACTGAAGCTTTCTTT. Encoded protein: CASSFMEAVTEAFF. The chain uses TRBV7-2 and TRBJ1-1, with D hard to call. Germline V gives CDR1 SGHTA, CDR2 FQGNSA. CDR3 length: 14 amino acids. The V end was cut by 3 bases, the J end by 4 bases, with 12 bases between.

The CDR3 DNA follows: TGTGCCAGCTCCAGGGGAGCGGGGTCCGCCGGGGAGCTGTTTTTT. It is translated as CASSRGAGSAGELFF. The chain joins TRBV18 to TRBJ2-2; D may be TRBD2 (7 bases). The ends were cut back, 6 bases at V and 6 bases at J, with 17 bases in the middle. Germline values: CDR1 KGHSH, CDR2 LQKENI. This CDR3 is built from 15 residues.